The entry below describes one TCR beta chain. These data originate in a study of cytomegalovirus exposure and HLA in healthy donors. The PCR ran on 60 Vbeta and 13 Jbeta primers. The method was immunoSEQ multiplex PCR; TCRdb's version includes in-frame clones alone and lacks a portion of them. Of approximately 280,000 clones detected, around 90% appear once; the ten largest clones hold around 2.1%. The CDR3 is 13 amino acids. V lost 8 bases and J 5 bases, leaving 14 bases between the germline ends. The germline CDR1 and CDR2 sequences are SGHNT and YYREEE (reference sequence). The receptor was isolated from a woman aged 18-29 years in good health and CMV-seronegative. This sequence joins TRBV5-4 and TRBJ2-1, with a possible D match to TRBD1 (5 bases). Sequenced material: PBMCs. The CDR3 protein is CARKSDKNNEQFF. CDR3 nucleotide sequence: TGTGCCAGAAAATCGGACAAGAACAATGAGCAGTTCTTC.